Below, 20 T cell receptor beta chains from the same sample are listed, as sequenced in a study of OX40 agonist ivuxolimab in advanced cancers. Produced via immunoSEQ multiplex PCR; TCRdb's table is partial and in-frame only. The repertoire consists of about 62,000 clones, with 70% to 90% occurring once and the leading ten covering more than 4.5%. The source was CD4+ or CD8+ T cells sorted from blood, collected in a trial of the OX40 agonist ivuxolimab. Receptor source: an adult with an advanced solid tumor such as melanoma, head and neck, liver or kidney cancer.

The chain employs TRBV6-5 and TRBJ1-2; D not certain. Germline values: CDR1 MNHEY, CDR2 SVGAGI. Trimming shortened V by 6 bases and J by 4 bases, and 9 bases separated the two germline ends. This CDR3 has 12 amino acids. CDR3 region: CASRVAAYGYTF. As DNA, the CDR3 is TGTGCCAGCAGGGTGGCAGCCTATGGCTACACCTTC.

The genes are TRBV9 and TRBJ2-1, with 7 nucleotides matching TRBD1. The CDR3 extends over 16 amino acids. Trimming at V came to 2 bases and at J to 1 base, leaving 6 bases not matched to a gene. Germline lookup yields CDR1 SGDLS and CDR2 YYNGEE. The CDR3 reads CASSVGPGGSYNEQFF. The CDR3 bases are TGTGCCAGCAGCGTGGGCCCAGGGGGATCCTACAATGAGCAGTTCTTC.

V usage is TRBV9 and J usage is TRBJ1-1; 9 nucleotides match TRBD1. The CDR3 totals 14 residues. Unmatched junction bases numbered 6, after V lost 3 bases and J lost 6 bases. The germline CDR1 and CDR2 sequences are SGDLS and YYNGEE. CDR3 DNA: TGTGCCAGCAGCGGAACAGGGGGCGTTTCTGAAGCTTTCTTT. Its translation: CASSGTGGVSEAFF.

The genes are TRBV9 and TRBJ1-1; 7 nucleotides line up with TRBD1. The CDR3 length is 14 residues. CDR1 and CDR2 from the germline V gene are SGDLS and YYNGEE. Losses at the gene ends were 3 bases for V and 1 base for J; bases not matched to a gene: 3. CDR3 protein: CASSAGTANTEAFF. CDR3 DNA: TGTGCCAGCAGCGCGGGGACAGCGAACACTGAAGCTTTCTTT.

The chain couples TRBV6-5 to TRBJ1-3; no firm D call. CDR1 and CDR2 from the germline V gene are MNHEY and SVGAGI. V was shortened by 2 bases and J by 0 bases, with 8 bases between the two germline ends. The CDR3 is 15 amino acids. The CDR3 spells CASSYDRYSGNTIYF. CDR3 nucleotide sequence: TGTGCCAGCAGTTACGACCGTTACTCTGGAAACACCATATATTTT.

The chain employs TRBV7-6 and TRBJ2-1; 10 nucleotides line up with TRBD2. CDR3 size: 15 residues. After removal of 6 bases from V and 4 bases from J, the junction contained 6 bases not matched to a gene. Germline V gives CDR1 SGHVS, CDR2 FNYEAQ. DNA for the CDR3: TGTGCCAGCAGAGCGGGAGGGCCGGGTTACAATGAGCAGTTCTTC. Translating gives CASRAGGPGYNEQFF.

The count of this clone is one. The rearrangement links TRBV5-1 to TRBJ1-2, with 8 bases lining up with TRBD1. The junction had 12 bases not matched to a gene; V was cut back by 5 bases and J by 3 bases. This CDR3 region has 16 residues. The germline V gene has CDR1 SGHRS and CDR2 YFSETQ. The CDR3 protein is CASSSMQGAPDYGYTF. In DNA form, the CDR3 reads TGCGCCAGCAGTTCCATGCAGGGGGCCCCTGACTATGGCTACACCTTC.

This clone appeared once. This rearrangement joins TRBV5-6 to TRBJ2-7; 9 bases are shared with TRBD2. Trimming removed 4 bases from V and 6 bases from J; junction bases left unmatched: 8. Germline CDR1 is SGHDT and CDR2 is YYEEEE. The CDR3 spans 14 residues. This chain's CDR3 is CASSRIAGAGEQYF. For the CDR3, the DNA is TGTGCCAGCAGCAGAATAGCGGGAGCCGGCGAGCAGTACTTC.

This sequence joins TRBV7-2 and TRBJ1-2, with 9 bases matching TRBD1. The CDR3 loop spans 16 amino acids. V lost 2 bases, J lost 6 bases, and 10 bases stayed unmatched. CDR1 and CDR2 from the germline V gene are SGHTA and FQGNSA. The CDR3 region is CASSLIIATGGNGYTF. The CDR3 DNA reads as TGTGCCAGCAGCTTAATCATTGCGACAGGGGGTAATGGCTACACCTTC.

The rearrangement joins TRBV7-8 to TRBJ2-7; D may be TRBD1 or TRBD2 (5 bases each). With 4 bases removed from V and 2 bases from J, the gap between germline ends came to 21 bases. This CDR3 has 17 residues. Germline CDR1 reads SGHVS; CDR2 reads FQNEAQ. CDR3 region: CASSSRPGTSDTYEQYF. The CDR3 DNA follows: TGTGCCAGCAGCTCTCGGCCCGGGACCTCCGATACCTACGAGCAGTACTTC.

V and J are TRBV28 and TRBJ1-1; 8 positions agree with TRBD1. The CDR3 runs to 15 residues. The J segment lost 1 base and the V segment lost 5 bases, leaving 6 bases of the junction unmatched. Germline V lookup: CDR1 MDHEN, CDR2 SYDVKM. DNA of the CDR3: TGTGCCAGCAGTCCACCGACAGGGGCGAACACTGAAGCTTTCTTT. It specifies CASSPPTGANTEAFF.

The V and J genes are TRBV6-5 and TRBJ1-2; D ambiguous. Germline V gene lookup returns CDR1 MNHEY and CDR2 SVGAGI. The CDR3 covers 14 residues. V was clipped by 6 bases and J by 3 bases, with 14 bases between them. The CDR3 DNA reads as TGTGCCAGCAGCTCCCCCCTTCTCGACTATGGCTACACCTTC. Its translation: CASSSPLLDYGYTF.

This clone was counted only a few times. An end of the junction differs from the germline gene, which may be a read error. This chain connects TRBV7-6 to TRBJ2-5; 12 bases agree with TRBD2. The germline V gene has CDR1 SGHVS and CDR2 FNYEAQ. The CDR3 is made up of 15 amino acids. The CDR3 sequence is CASSLAGGPGETQYF. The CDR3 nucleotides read TGTGCCAGCAGCCTAGCGGGAGGGCCGGGGGAGACCCAGTACTTC.

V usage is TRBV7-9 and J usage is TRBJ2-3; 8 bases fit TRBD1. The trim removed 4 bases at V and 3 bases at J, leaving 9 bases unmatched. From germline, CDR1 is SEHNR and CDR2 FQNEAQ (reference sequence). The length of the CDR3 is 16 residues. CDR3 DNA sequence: TGTGCCAGCAGCTCCCCGCACAGGGGGAAGACAGATACGCAGTATTTT. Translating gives CASSSPHRGKTDTQYF. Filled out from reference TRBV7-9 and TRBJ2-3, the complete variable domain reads DTGVSQNPRHKITKRGQNVTFRCDPISEHNRLYWYRQTLGQGPEFLTYFQNEAQLEKSRLLSDRFSAERPKGSFSTLEIQRTEQGDSAMYLCASSSPHRGKTDTQYFGPGTRLTVL.

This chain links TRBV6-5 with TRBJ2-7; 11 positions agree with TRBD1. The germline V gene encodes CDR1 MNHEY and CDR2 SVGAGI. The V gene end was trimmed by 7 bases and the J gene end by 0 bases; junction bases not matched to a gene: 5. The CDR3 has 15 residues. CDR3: CASNKGTGGSYEQYF. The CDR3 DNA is TGTGCCAGCAACAAGGGGACAGGGGGCTCCTACGAGCAGTACTTC.

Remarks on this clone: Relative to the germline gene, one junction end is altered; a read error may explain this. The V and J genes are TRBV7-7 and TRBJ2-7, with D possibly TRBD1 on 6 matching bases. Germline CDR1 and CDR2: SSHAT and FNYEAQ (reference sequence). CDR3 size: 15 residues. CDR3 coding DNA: TGTGCTAGCAGCTTAGCGCCCGGGACACCTTACGAGCAGTACTTC. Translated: CASSLAPGTPYEQYF.

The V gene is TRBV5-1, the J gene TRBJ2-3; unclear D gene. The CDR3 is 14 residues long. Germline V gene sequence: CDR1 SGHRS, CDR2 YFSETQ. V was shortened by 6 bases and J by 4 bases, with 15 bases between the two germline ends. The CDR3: CASILDHPSDTQYF. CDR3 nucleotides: TGCGCCAGCATTCTAGACCACCCCTCAGATACGCAGTATTTT.

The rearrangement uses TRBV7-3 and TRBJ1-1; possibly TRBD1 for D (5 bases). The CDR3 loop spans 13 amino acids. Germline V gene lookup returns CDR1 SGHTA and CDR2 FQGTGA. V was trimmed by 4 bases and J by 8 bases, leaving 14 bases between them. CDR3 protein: CASSSGTSSEAFF. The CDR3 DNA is TGTGCCAGCAGCTCCGGGACTTCAAGCGAAGCTTTCTTT. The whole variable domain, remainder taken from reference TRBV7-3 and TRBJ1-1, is GAGVSQTPSNKVTEKGKYVELRCDPISGHTALYWYRQSLGQGPEFLIYFQGTGAADDSGLPNDRFFAVRPEGSVSTLKIQRTERGDSAVYLCASSSGTSSEAFFGQGTRLTVV.

The CDR3 region is CASSFTRQGGGQPQHF. The CDR3 DNA is TGTGCCAGCAGTTTCACTCGACAGGGGGGCGGCCAGCCCCAGCATTTT. V is TRBV6-5 and J is TRBJ1-5; TRBD1 agrees at 9 bases. CDR1 MNHEY and CDR2 SVGAGI come from the germline V gene. There are 16 residues in the CDR3. Trimming removed 4 bases from V and 7 bases from J; junction bases left unmatched: 11.

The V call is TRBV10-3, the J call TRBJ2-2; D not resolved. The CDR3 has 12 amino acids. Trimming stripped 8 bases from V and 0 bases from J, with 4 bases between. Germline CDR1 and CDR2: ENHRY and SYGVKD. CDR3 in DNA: TGTGCCATCTTTTCGAACACCGGGGAGCTGTTTTTT. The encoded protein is CAIFSNTGELFF.